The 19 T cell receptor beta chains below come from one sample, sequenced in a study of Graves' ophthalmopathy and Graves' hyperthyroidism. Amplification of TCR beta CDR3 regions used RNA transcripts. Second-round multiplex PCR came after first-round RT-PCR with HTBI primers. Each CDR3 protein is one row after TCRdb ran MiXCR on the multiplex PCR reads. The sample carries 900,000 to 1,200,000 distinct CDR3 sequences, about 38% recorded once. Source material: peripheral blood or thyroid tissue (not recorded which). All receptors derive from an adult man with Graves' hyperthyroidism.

The CDR3 reads CASSLAGGMNTEAFF. The CDR3 coding sequence is TGCGCCAGCTCCCTAGCGGGGGGCATGAACACTGAAGCTTTCTTT. The chain has TRBV10-2 and TRBJ1-1; a possible D gene is TRBD1 (6 bases). CDR1 and CDR2 from the germline V gene are WSHSY and SAAADI. V was shortened by 8 bases and J by 0 bases, with 16 bases between the two germline ends. This CDR3 is 15 amino acids long.

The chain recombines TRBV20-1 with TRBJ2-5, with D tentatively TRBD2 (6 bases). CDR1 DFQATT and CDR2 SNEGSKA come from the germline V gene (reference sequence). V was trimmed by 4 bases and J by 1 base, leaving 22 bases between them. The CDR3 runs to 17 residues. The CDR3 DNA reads TGCAGTGCTACCCGGGACTCCCGCGACCTGCGCCAAGAGACCCAGTACTTC. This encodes CSATRDSRDLRQETQYF.

The chain's CDR3 is CASPGQGRSGANVLTF. DNA of the CDR3: TGTGCCAGTCCGGGACAGGGGAGAAGTGGGGCCAACGTCCTGACTTTC. V usage is TRBV7-7 and J usage is TRBJ2-6, with TRBD1 identical over 10 bases. This CDR3 is built from 16 residues. The V and J ends lost 9 bases and 3 bases, in that order; junction bases with no gene match: 8. Looked up from germline, CDR1 is SSHAT and CDR2 is FNYEAQ (reference sequence).

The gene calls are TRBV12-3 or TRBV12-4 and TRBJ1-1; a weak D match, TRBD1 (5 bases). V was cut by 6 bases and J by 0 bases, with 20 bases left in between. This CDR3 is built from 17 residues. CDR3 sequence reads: CASSLRRGDAMNTEAFF. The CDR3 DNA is TGTGCCAGCAGCCTGCGACGCGGGGACGCTATGAACACTGAAGCTTTCTTT.

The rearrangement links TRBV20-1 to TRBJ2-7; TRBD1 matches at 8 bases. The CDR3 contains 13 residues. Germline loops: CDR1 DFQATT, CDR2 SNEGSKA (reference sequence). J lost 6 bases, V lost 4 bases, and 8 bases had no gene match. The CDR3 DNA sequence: TGCAGTGCTATCCGACCTACAGGGGGCGAGCAGTACTTC. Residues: CSAIRPTGGEQYF.

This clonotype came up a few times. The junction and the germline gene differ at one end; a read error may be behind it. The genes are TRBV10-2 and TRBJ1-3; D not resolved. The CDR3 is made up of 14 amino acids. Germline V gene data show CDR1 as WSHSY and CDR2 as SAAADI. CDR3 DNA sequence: TGTGCCAGCAGCTCGTACTCCTTGATGAACACCATATATTTT. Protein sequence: CASSSYSLMNTIYF.

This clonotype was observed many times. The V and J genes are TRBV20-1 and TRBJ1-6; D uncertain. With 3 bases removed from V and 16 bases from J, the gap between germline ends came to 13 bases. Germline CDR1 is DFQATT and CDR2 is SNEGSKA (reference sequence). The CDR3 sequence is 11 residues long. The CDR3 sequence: CSASERYYLHF. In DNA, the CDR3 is TGCAGTGCTAGCGAGCGGTACTATCTCCACTTT.

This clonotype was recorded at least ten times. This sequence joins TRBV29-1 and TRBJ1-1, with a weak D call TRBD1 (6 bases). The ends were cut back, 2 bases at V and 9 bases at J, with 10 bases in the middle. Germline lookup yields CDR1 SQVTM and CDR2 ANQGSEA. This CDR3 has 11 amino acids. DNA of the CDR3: TGCAGCGTTGAATTAGGGGACAAAGCTTTCTTT. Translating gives CSVELGDKAFF.

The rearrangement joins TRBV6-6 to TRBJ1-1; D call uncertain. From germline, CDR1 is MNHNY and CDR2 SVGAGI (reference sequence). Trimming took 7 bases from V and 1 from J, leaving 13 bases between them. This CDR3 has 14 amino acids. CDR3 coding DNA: TGTGCCAGCAACCAGCGGGCAAAGAACACTGAAGCTTTCTTT. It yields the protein CASNQRAKNTEAFF.

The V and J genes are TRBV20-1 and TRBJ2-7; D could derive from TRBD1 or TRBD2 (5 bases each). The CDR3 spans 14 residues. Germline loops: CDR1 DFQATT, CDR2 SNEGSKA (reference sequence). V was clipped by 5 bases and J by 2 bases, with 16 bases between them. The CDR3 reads CSAPKGRRTYEQYF. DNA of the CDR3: TGCAGTGCTCCGAAGGGACGGCGGACCTACGAGCAGTACTTC.

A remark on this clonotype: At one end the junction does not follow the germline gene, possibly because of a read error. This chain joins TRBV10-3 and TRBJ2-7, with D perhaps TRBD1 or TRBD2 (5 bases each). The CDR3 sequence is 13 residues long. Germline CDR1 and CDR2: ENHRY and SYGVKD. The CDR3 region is CASSGAAGYEQYF. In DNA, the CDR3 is TGTGCCAGCAGTGGGGCGGCGGGTTACGAGCAGTACTTC.

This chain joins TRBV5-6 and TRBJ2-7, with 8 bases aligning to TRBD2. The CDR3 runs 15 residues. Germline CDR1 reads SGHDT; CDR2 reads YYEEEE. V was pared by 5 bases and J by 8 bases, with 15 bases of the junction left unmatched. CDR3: CASSPVGTREDKQYF. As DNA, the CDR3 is TGTGCCAGCAGTCCAGTCGGGACTAGGGAGGATAAGCAGTACTTC.

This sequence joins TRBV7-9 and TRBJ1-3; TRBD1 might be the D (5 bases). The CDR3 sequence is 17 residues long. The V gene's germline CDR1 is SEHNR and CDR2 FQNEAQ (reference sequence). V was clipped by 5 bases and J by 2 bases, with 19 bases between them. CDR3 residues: CASSTPGRDQTGNTIYF. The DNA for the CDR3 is TGTGCCAGCAGCACGCCGGGAAGGGACCAAACTGGAAACACCATATATTTT.

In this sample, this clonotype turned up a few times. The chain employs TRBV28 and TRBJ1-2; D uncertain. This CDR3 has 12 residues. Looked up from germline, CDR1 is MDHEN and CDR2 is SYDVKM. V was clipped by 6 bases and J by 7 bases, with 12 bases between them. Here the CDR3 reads CASSTDMSGYTF. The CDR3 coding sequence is TGTGCCAGCAGCACCGATATGTCTGGCTACACCTTC.

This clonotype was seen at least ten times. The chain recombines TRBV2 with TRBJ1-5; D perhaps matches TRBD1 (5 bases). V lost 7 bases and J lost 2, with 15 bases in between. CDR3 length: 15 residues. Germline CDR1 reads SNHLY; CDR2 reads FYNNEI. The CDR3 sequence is CASTGGRAGNQPQHF. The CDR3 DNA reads TGTGCCAGCACTGGGGGAAGGGCGGGCAATCAGCCCCAGCATTTT.

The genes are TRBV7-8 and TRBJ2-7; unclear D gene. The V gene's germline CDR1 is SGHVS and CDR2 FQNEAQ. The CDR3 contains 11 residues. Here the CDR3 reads CASTLRYEQYF. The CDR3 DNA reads TGTGCTTCGACGCTTCGGTACGAGCAGTACTTC.

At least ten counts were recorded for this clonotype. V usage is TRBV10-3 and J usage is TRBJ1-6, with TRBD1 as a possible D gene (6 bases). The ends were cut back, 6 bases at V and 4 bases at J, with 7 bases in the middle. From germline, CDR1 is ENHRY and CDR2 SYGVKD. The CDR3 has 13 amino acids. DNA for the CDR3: TGTGCCATCAGCAGGGGATATAATTCACCCCTCCACTTT. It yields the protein CAISRGYNSPLHF.

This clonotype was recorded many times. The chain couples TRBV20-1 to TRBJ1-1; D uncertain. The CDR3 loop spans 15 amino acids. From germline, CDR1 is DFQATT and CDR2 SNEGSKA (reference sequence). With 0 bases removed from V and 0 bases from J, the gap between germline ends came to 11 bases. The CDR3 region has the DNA TGCAGTGCTAGAGATGTAGTACAAGTGAACACTGAAGCTTTCTTT. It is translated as CSARDVVQVNTEAFF.

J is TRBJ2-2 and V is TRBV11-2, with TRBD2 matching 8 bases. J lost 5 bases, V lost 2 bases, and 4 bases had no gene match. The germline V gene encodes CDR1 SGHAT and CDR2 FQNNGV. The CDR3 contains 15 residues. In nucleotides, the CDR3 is TGTGCCAGCAGCTTAAGTGGACTAGCAACCGGGGAGCTGTTTTTT. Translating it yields CASSLSGLATGELFF. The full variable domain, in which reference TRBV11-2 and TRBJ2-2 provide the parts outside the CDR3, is EAGVAQSPRYKIIEKRQSVAFWCNPISGHATLYWYQQILGQGPKLLIQFQNNGVVDDSQLPKDRFSAERLKGVDSTLKIQPAKLEDSAVYLCASSLSGLATGELFFGEGSRLTVL.